The rows below give T cell receptor beta chains drawn from one sample of a study of beta chain features in type 1 diabetes. The assay was immunoSEQ multiplex PCR, and TCRdb's table has in-frame clones only and misses some. The data show hundreds of thousands of clones, about 29% seen once. Sequenced: naive CD4+ T cells from blood. Receptors were obtained from a man aged 18 to 30 in good health. Both conserved end residues are part of each CDR3. D genes are given only for firm matches. Clone size, where shown, is once, few, many, or a class for clones that have expanded.

V gene: TRBV10-3
clone size: once
J gene: TRBJ1-5
D gene: .
CDR3 DNA: TGTGCCATCACGGGGCAGCTAAATCAGCCCCAGCATTTT
CDR3 protein: CAITGQLNQPQHF

V gene: TRBV19
clone size: few
J gene: TRBJ2-1
D gene: .
CDR3 DNA: TGTGCCAGTAGTAACAGGGAAAACTCCTACAATGAGCAGTTCTTC
CDR3 protein: CASSNRENSYNEQFF

V gene: TRBV29-1
clone size: .
J gene: TRBJ2-5
D gene: .
CDR3 DNA: TGCAGTGGAAGCAGGGGTTCCGAGACCCAGTACTTC
CDR3 protein: CSGSRGSETQYF

V gene: TRBV5-1
clone size: .
J gene: TRBJ2-7
D gene: TRBD1
CDR3 DNA: TGCGCCAGCAGCTTCGATGGACAGGACTACGAGCAGTACTTC
CDR3 protein: CASSFDGQDYEQYF

V gene: TRBV5-1
clone size: .
J gene: TRBJ2-1
D gene: .
CDR3 DNA: TGCGCCAGCAGCATTGGACTGATCGATGAGCAGTTCTTC
CDR3 protein: CASSIGLIDEQFF

V gene: TRBV30
clone size: .
J gene: TRBJ1-5
D gene: .
CDR3 DNA: TGTGCCTGGAGTACCCAGGGCAATCAGCCCCAGCATTTT
CDR3 protein: CAWSTQGNQPQHF

V gene: TRBV5-6
clone size: .
J gene: TRBJ1-5
D gene: .
CDR3 DNA: TGTGCCAGCAGCTTAAGGCGGGACCTTCAGCCCCAGCATTTT
CDR3 protein: CASSLRRDLQPQHF

V gene: TRBV28
clone size: .
J gene: TRBJ2-7
D gene: TRBD2
CDR3 DNA: TGTGCCAGCAGGAAGACTAGCGGGAGCTCCTACGAGCAGTACTTC
CDR3 protein: CASRKTSGSSYEQYF

V gene: TRBV28
clone size: .
J gene: TRBJ2-6
D gene: TRBD1
CDR3 DNA: TGTGCCAGCAGTCGTTCAGGGGGTCTCTCTGGGGCCAACGTCCTGACTTTC
CDR3 protein: CASSRSGGLSGANVLTF

V gene: TRBV14
clone size: .
J gene: TRBJ2-2
D gene: .
CDR3 DNA: TGTGCCAGCAGTTATAGGTTGTCCGGGGAGCTGTTTTTT
CDR3 protein: CASSYRLSGELFF

V gene: TRBV29-1
clone size: few
J gene: TRBJ2-4
D gene: .
CDR3 DNA: TGCAGCGTTGTCGAGGGGGTAAAAAACATTCAGTACTTC
CDR3 protein: CSVVEGVKNIQYF

V gene: TRBV7-2
clone size: .
J gene: TRBJ2-5
D gene: .
CDR3 DNA: TGTGCCAGCAGCTTAGCCAGGGAAGAGACCCAGTACTTC
CDR3 protein: CASSLAREETQYF

V gene: TRBV10-3
clone size: .
J gene: TRBJ1-2
D gene: TRBD1
CDR3 DNA: TGTGCCATGGGGGAACAGGGGAGCAATGGCTACACCTTC
CDR3 protein: CAMGEQGSNGYTF

V gene: TRBV2
clone size: few
J gene: TRBJ2-2
D gene: .
CDR3 DNA: TGTGCCAGCAGTGACGCCGGGGAGCTGTTTTTT
CDR3 protein: CASSDAGELFF

V gene: TRBV30
clone size: few
J gene: TRBJ2-3
D gene: TRBD2
CDR3 DNA: TGTGCCTGGAATCTTCGACTAGCGGGAGACCCTCGTTTCCCAGATACGCAGTATTTT
CDR3 protein: CAWNLRLAGDPRFPDTQYF

V gene: TRBV5-1
clone size: few
J gene: TRBJ2-1
D gene: TRBD2
CDR3 DNA: TGCGCCAGCAGCTTAGCTAGCGGAGCCTACAATGAGCAGTTCTTC
CDR3 protein: CASSLASGAYNEQFF

V gene: TRBV7-9
clone size: .
J gene: TRBJ1-5
D gene: TRBD1
CDR3 DNA: TGTGCCAGCAGCATCCTAGGACAGGGGGACAATCAGCCCCAGCATTTT
CDR3 protein: CASSILGQGDNQPQHF

V gene: TRBV6-5
clone size: few
J gene: TRBJ2-1
D gene: TRBD2
CDR3 DNA: TGTGCCAGCGGACGGACTAGCGTAGTAAATGAGCAGTTCTTC
CDR3 protein: CASGRTSVVNEQFF

V gene: TRBV15
clone size: .
J gene: TRBJ2-2
D gene: .
CDR3 DNA: TGTGCCACCAGCAGAGAGATTAGCGGAGCCGCGAACACCGGGGAGCTGTTTTTT
CDR3 protein: CATSREISGAANTGELFF

V gene: TRBV29-1
clone size: .
J gene: TRBJ2-3
D gene: TRBD2
CDR3 DNA: TGCAGCGTTTCAGGGAGTTTTCCGGGACTAGCGGGAGGTGCTAGCACAGATACGCAGTATTTT
CDR3 protein: CSVSGSFPGLAGGASTDTQYF

V gene: TRBV7-3
clone size: .
J gene: TRBJ2-5
D gene: TRBD2
CDR3 DNA: TGTGCCAGCAGCCCTGGGCTAGCGGGAGGAGGGGAGACCCAGTACTTC
CDR3 protein: CASSPGLAGGGETQYF

V gene: TRBV11-1
clone size: few
J gene: TRBJ2-3
D gene: TRBD2
CDR3 DNA: TGTGCCAGCGGCCAGACTAGCGGGATACCCTTAAACACAGATACGCAGTATTTT
CDR3 protein: CASGQTSGIPLNTDTQYF

V gene: TRBV19
clone size: .
J gene: TRBJ2-2
D gene: .
CDR3 DNA: TGTGCCAGTAATGACAACACCGGGGAGCTGTTTTTT
CDR3 protein: CASNDNTGELFF

V gene: TRBV25-1
clone size: .
J gene: TRBJ2-6
D gene: TRBD1
CDR3 DNA: TGTGCCAGCAGGGGGTCCGGGACAGGCCCGACCGTCCTGACTTTC
CDR3 protein: CASRGSGTGPTVLTF

V gene: TRBV5-1
clone size: few
J gene: TRBJ2-7
D gene: .
CDR3 DNA: TGCGCCAGCAGCCTGGGACTCGAAGGCTACGAGCAGTACTTC
CDR3 protein: CASSLGLEGYEQYF

V gene: TRBV5-1
clone size: once
J gene: TRBJ2-1
D gene: .
CDR3 DNA: TGCGCCAGCAGATTAGTAGCGACCAATGAGCAGTTCTTC
CDR3 protein: CASRLVATNEQFF

V gene: TRBV30
clone size: .
J gene: TRBJ1-2
D gene: TRBD1
CDR3 DNA: TGTGCCTGGAGTCTTGGGACAGGGGGCAGAGGCTACACCTTC
CDR3 protein: CAWSLGTGGRGYTF

V gene: TRBV5-4
clone size: few
J gene: TRBJ2-5
D gene: .
CDR3 DNA: TGTGCCAGCAGCTTCAATTCCGCGGCCCAGTACTTC
CDR3 protein: CASSFNSAAQYF

V gene: TRBV2
clone size: .
J gene: TRBJ1-2
D gene: TRBD1
CDR3 DNA: TGTGCCAGCAGAAGACAGGGGACCTATGGCTACACCTTC
CDR3 protein: CASRRQGTYGYTF

V gene: TRBV10-3
clone size: few
J gene: TRBJ2-5
D gene: .
CDR3 DNA: TGTGCCATCAGAGGAGGCGGGCGGGAGACCCAGTACTTC
CDR3 protein: CAIRGGGRETQYF

V gene: TRBV5-4
clone size: few
J gene: TRBJ2-7
D gene: TRBD2
CDR3 DNA: TGTGCCAGCAGCTCGACTAGCGGGAGTTACGAGCAGTACTTC
CDR3 protein: CASSSTSGSYEQYF

V gene: TRBV4-2
clone size: few
J gene: TRBJ2-4
D gene: .
CDR3 DNA: .
CDR3 protein: CASTSDWASGSVRYF

V gene: TRBV29-1
clone size: few
J gene: TRBJ2-3
D gene: .
CDR3 DNA: TGCAGCGCCTCATCCACAGATACGCAGTATTTT
CDR3 protein: CSASSTDTQYF

V gene: TRBV30
clone size: .
J gene: TRBJ2-7
D gene: .
CDR3 DNA: TGTGCCTGGAGGTGGGGAGGCCTGGGGAACGAGCAGTACTTC
CDR3 protein: CAWRWGGLGNEQYF

V gene: TRBV10-3
clone size: .
J gene: TRBJ1-2
D gene: .
CDR3 DNA: TGTGCCATCAGACCGACACAAGATGGCTACACCTTC
CDR3 protein: CAIRPTQDGYTF

V gene: TRBV5-1
clone size: few
J gene: TRBJ2-7
D gene: TRBD2
CDR3 DNA: TGCGCCAGCAGCCTGGGACTAGCGGGATTTGGCTACGAGCAGTACTTC
CDR3 protein: CASSLGLAGFGYEQYF

V gene: TRBV9
clone size: .
J gene: TRBJ2-5
D gene: .
CDR3 DNA: TGTGCCAGCTCCCTATCGGCTATGCCCGCAGAGACCCAGTACTTC
CDR3 protein: CASSLSAMPAETQYF

V gene: TRBV29-1
clone size: few
J gene: TRBJ2-5
D gene: TRBD2
CDR3 DNA: TGCAGCGCCGGGACTAGCGGTGGCCAAGAGACCCAGTACTTC
CDR3 protein: CSAGTSGGQETQYF

V gene: TRBV7-8
clone size: .
J gene: TRBJ2-4
D gene: TRBD1
CDR3 DNA: TGTGCCAGCAGCTTGGACAGGGTGAACATTCAGTACTTC
CDR3 protein: CASSLDRVNIQYF

V gene: TRBV19
clone size: few
J gene: TRBJ1-1
D gene: .
CDR3 DNA: TGTGCCAGTAGTATAGGAACAGGGAGCACTGAAGCTTTCTTT
CDR3 protein: CASSIGTGSTEAFF

V gene: TRBV6-6
clone size: .
J gene: TRBJ2-5
D gene: .
CDR3 DNA: TGTGCCAGCAGTAGTATTACTAGGCGAGAGACCCAGTACTTC
CDR3 protein: CASSSITRRETQYF

V gene: TRBV4-1
clone size: .
J gene: TRBJ1-5
D gene: .
CDR3 DNA: TGCGCCAGCAGCCGGGTGGGTCAGGGCGGCAATCAGCCCCAGCATTTT
CDR3 protein: CASSRVGQGGNQPQHF

V gene: TRBV7-2
clone size: few
J gene: TRBJ2-6
D gene: .
CDR3 DNA: TGTGCCAGCAGCTTCGGGACAACCTCTGGGGCCAACGTCCTGACTTTC
CDR3 protein: CASSFGTTSGANVLTF

V gene: TRBV30
clone size: .
J gene: TRBJ2-7
D gene: TRBD2
CDR3 DNA: TGTGCTAATGCGGGGGATTCCTACGAGCAGTACTTC
CDR3 protein: CANAGDSYEQYF

V gene: TRBV30
clone size: few
J gene: TRBJ2-5
D gene: .
CDR3 DNA: TGTGCCTGGAGCCCCGACAGTGGCGAGACCCAGTACTTC
CDR3 protein: CAWSPDSGETQYF

V gene: TRBV2
clone size: .
J gene: TRBJ2-1
D gene: TRBD2
CDR3 DNA: TGTGCCAGCAGGGGACTAGCGGGAGCCTACAATGAGCAGTTCTTC
CDR3 protein: CASRGLAGAYNEQFF

V gene: TRBV28
clone size: few
J gene: TRBJ1-4
D gene: .
CDR3 DNA: TGTGCCAGCAGTTTAGTTGGGGAAAAACTGTTTTTT
CDR3 protein: CASSLVGEKLFF

V gene: TRBV4-1
clone size: .
J gene: TRBJ1-1
D gene: TRBD1
CDR3 DNA: TGCGCCAGCAGCCGTGGGACAGGGCGGGTGACTGAAGCTTTCTTT
CDR3 protein: CASSRGTGRVTEAFF

V gene: TRBV30
clone size: few
J gene: TRBJ2-7
D gene: .
CDR3 DNA: TGTGCCTGGAGTTGGGTGGGCGAGCAGTACTTC
CDR3 protein: CAWSWVGEQYF

V gene: TRBV11-2
clone size: .
J gene: TRBJ2-1
D gene: .
CDR3 DNA: TGTGCCAGCAGCCACCGCGGGACTCGAGTTTACAATGAGCAGTTCTTC
CDR3 protein: CASSHRGTRVYNEQFF

V gene: TRBV30
clone size: .
J gene: TRBJ1-5
D gene: TRBD1
CDR3 DNA: TGTGCCTGGGGGGACAGGAGTTATCAGCCCCAGCATTTT
CDR3 protein: CAWGDRSYQPQHF

V gene: TRBV29-1
clone size: .
J gene: TRBJ1-2
D gene: .
CDR3 DNA: TGCAGCGTTGAAGAGGTTGGGTATGGCTACACCTTC
CDR3 protein: CSVEEVGYGYTF

V gene: TRBV13
clone size: .
J gene: TRBJ1-1
D gene: TRBD1
CDR3 DNA: TGTGCCAGCAGCTTTAGGTCCAGGGGGCTGAACACTGAAGCTTTCTTT
CDR3 protein: CASSFRSRGLNTEAFF

V gene: TRBV7-2
clone size: .
J gene: TRBJ2-5
D gene: .
CDR3 DNA: TGTGCCAGCAGCTTAGTTATGGCTTCTGGGACCCAGTACTTC
CDR3 protein: CASSLVMASGTQYF

V gene: TRBV5-1
clone size: .
J gene: TRBJ2-1
D gene: TRBD1
CDR3 DNA: TGCGCCAGCAGCTCGAAAACTTCACCGGGACAGGGAGACAATGAGCAGTTCTTC
CDR3 protein: CASSSKTSPGQGDNEQFF

V gene: TRBV28
clone size: once
J gene: TRBJ2-2
D gene: TRBD1
CDR3 DNA: TGTGCCAGCAGTTTCTCGGACAGGGCCACCGGGGAGCTGTTTTTT
CDR3 protein: CASSFSDRATGELFF